The 3 T cell receptor beta chains presented below share a single source sample, sequenced in a study of T cells in narcolepsy. Measured with immunoSEQ multiplex PCR; TCRdb has only the in-frame clones, and not every one. The sample carries approximately 26,000 clones, about four fifths recorded once. The specimen was memory (CD45RA-) CD4+ T cells from blood. These receptors all stem from a human donor in good health.

V is TRBV5-4 and J is TRBJ1-6, with D possibly matching TRBD1 (6 bases). The CDR3 is made up of 13 amino acids. The germline V and J ends were trimmed by 4 bases and 9 bases, with 11 bases remaining between them. Germline V gene data show CDR1 as SGHNT and CDR2 as YYREEE (reference sequence). In DNA, the CDR3 is TGTGCCAGCAGCAGAGCAGGGGTTTCACCCCTCCACTTT. Its protein is CASSRAGVSPLHF.

This chain uses TRBV7-3 with TRBJ2-1; 7 bases agree with TRBD2. The trim removed 2 bases at V and 2 bases at J, leaving 3 bases unmatched. Germline CDR1 SGHTA, CDR2 FQGTGA. CDR3 size: 15 residues. The chain's CDR3 is CASSLAGDAYNEQFF. The CDR3, as DNA: TGTGCCAGCAGCTTAGCGGGGGACGCCTACAATGAGCAGTTCTTC.

There are a few counts of this clone. The chain uses TRBV9 and TRBJ1-5; D unclear. The germline V gene encodes CDR1 SGDLS and CDR2 YYNGEE. The CDR3 loop spans 13 amino acids. V was cut by 4 bases and J by 3 bases, with 8 bases left in between. This CDR3 is CASSLEHNQPQHF. CDR3 coding DNA: TGTGCCAGCAGCCTTGAGCACAATCAGCCCCAGCATTTT.